This T cell receptor beta chain was documented in a study of CD8+ T cells in alopecia areata (dated by TCRdb to about 2018). Broadly, across the study: Treated patients were enrolled in an open-label pilot trial of oral tofacitinib, 5 to 10 mg twice daily, for moderate-to-severe alopecia areata. Human TCRbeta sequencing covered scalp tissue and sorted CD4+ and CD8+ peripheral blood T cells from patchy and totalis/universalis alopecia areata patients and healthy controls. Biopsies were taken from tofacitinib-treated patients at baseline and at 4 and 24 weeks of treatment, and a later scalp biopsy was taken in several of the tofacitinib-treated patients. immunoSEQ multiplex PCR using 35 Vbeta forward primers and 13 Jbeta reverse primers was used to amplify TCRbeta CDR3 regions. Tofacitinib was given for 6 to 18 months, followed by 6 months of follow-up off drug to assess delayed response and recurrence. The study used high-throughput TCRbeta sequencing to examine T cell clonal expansion in alopecia areata, in both the C3H/HeJ mouse model and human patients. RNA came from the PAXgene miRNA kit for fixed scalp, the miRNeasy kit for PBMCs, and the RNeasy kit for mouse skin. Clonality in the scalp was compared among normal scalp (n=4), patchy alopecia areata scalp (n=8), and alopecia totalis/universalis scalp (n=8). Study-wide conclusions, independent of this receptor: Resident alphabeta T cells in normal human skin are also sequenced, complicating scalp TCR repertoire analysis, unlike mouse skin dominated by gammadelta T cells. Shared TCR sequences between patients were less evident than in mice, which may be partly attributable to HLA diversity in the patient population. Compared with normal scalp, lesional scalp had higher clonality and more expanded CD8+ clones, particularly in alopecia totalis/universalis, a pattern that suggests antigenic drive.

The library was obtained by the immunoSEQ multiplex PCR assay. RNA was extracted from all samples and reverse transcribed into cDNA as template for TCR sequencing. SuperScript III was used to make first-strand cDNA, primed with a 2:1 mix of oligo-dT and random hexamers. A synthetic immune receptor repertoire was used to assess amplification bias, and residual bias was removed computationally. The published analysis was carried out like this. Raw reads were preprocessed to remove errors, and CDR3 was defined according to IMGT conventions as the region from the conserved cysteine to phenylalanine. Clonality was computed as 1 minus the Shannon entropy, with the entropy normalized by log2 of the number of productive unique TCRs. CD4 or CD8 identity of scalp clones was inferred by cross-referencing scalp TCRbeta sequences with sorted blood CD4 and CD8 repertoires. Drawn from immuneACCESS, this table holds only the in-frame rearrangements with V and J called that TCRdb kept. Clones are partly lost; checked studies trace under half to an unresolved V gene and leave the rest unexplained. That table furnishes V, J and clone size, whereas the DNA furnished D and trimming. The sample contains 150,000 to 200,000 clones, 63% of them found a single time. The ten top clones hold 1.7% of the sample.

About this clone: This receptor's antigen is unknown. Base-call qualities are not available, and no considerably larger clone is one nucleotide away.

This specimen's time point label, per the study, means: baseline before oral tofacitinib. Peripheral blood and lesional scalp punch biopsies were obtained from patients with alopecia areata. PBMCs were isolated by density centrifugation and stained for CD3, CD4 and CD8, after which CD4+ and CD8+ T cells were sorted on a FACSAria. The germline V gene (reference sequence) sets CDR1 to GTSNPN and CDR2 to SVGIG. V is shortened by 2 bases, J by 8 bases, and the region joining them spans 21 bases. Measured from the cysteine to the phenylalanine, the CDR3 is 15 residues long. Only CDR3 DNA is held: 45 bases, read in frame from base 1.

The clonotype was recovered from a human donor with alopecia areata. The chain was built from TRBV30 and TRBJ1-2; TRBD1 might be the D gene, on 6 matching bases. This material consisted of CD4+ T cells sorted from blood, taken at week 0. The DNA is TGTGCCTGGAGTCCACATGGGACACCGCACTGGGGCTACACCTTC. Protein translation: CAWSPHGTPHWGYTF.